The source of this TCR beta chain is a study of blood T cell repertoires in COVID-19. Study-level background: The analysed material was cDNA or gDNA that came from T cells, B-cell-depleted T cells, or PBMCs.

All enrollees were roughly 18 to 95 years old and from roughly 22 US areas. Cohort placement rested on clinical history that participants reported themselves. The protocol was immunoSEQ multiplex PCR, while the TCRdb copy is restricted to in-frame clones and leaves out a portion. The data hold a few hundred thousand clones, with around 83% observed a single time. The CDR3 covers 14 residues. Trimming left V 1 base short and J 6 bases short, with 10 bases between. Germline CDR1 MGHRA, CDR2 YSYEKL. The sequence was collected from a woman aged 45-60 years who had recovered from COVID-19. The sequencing sample was made of PBMCs or T cells enriched from blood (not recorded which). This chain connects TRBV4-1 to TRBJ1-5; D perhaps matches TRBD1 (5 bases). CDR3 loop: CASSQVQGGQPQHF. Here the CDR3 DNA reads TGCGCCAGCAGCCAAGTGCAGGGAGGTCAGCCCCAGCATTTT.